What follows are 8 T cell receptor beta chains derived from one specimen sequenced in a study of vaccination effects on CD4 cells after COVID-19. Which antigens these TCRs recognize remains unknown. After expansion with viral peptide pools in the ViraFEST assay, antigen-specific CD4+ T cells were sequenced. Subsequent to 10 days of culture, CD4+ T cells were isolated. Among the vaccine recipients, none had a prior SARS-CoV-2 infection, and nucleocapsid antibodies were negative. Generated by immunoSEQ multiplex PCR, the TCRdb table keeps only in-frame clones and is missing some. The sample has tens of thousands of clones; about 72% are singletons. Here the sequenced sample was CD4+ T cells from PBMCs cultured with HCoV-NL63 spike peptides, taken before COVID-19 vaccination. Source of these receptors: a human donor who received a COVID-19 vaccine.

The gene calls are TRBV7-2 and TRBJ2-3, with TRBD1 identical over 11 bases. Losses at the gene ends were 5 bases for V and 6 bases for J; bases not matched to a gene: 13. Germline V gene data show CDR1 as SGHTA and CDR2 as FQGNSA. This CDR3 comprises 17 residues. CDR3 in DNA: TGTGCCAGCAGCCCGCAGAGTAGGGACAGGGGGGAGGATACGCAGTATTTT. Encoded protein: CASSPQSRDRGEDTQYF.

The chain has TRBV13 and TRBJ2-3; TRBD2 agrees at 7 bases. The CDR3 spans 17 residues. V shed 0 bases and J 3 bases; nucleotides not matched to a gene: 9. Germline CDR1 is PRHDT and CDR2 is FYEKMQ (reference sequence). The CDR3 DNA reads as TGTGCCAGCAGCTTAGGCCTTGGGGGGGGAACGACAGATACGCAGTATTTT. It codes for CASSLGLGGGTTDTQYF.

The chain uses TRBV5-6 and TRBJ1-3, with unresolved D. V lost 0 bases and J 6 bases, leaving 10 bases between the germline ends. CDR1 and CDR2 from the germline V gene are SGHDT and YYEEEE. The CDR3 extends over 14 amino acids. CDR3 region: CASSLGRGLNTIYF. CDR3 bases: TGTGCCAGCAGCTTGGGTAGAGGTTTAAACACCATATATTTT.

The genes are TRBV4-1 and TRBJ1-1; D unresolved. V was pared by 1 base and J by 4 bases, with 19 bases between. Germline CDR1 and CDR2: MGHRA and YSYEKL. This CDR3 is built from 17 residues. The CDR3: CASSQGFTGALGTEAFF. The CDR3 DNA follows: TGCGCCAGCAGCCAAGGCTTTACCGGCGCCCTTGGCACTGAAGCTTTCTTT.

This clone was detected a few times. This chain joins TRBV2 and TRBJ1-2, with 7 bases lining up with TRBD1. The length of the CDR3 is 14 residues. Germline V CDR1 and CDR2: SNHLY, FYNNEI. The V and J ends lost 6 bases and 1 base, in that order; junction bases with no gene match: 5. The CDR3 DNA is TGTGCCAGCAGCCTTGACAGGGTTAACTATGGCTACACCTTC. Translation: CASSLDRVNYGYTF.

This chain joins TRBV5-1 and TRBJ2-5; no clear D gene. Germline V lookup: CDR1 SGHRS, CDR2 YFSETQ. The CDR3 sequence is 12 residues long. Trimming removed 4 bases from V and 0 bases from J, with 4 bases in between. The CDR3 sequence: CASSRDQETQYF. As DNA, the CDR3 is TGCGCCAGCAGCAGAGACCAAGAGACCCAGTACTTC.

For the CDR3, the DNA is TGCGCCAGCAGCCTGAGGACAGGGGCCAACGTCCTGACTTTC. It specifies CASSLRTGANVLTF. This rearrangement joins TRBV5-1 to TRBJ2-6; D is possibly TRBD1 (5 bases). The V end lost 4 bases, the J end lost 4 bases, and 9 bases lay between the germline ends. Germline V CDR1 and CDR2: SGHRS, YFSETQ. This CDR3 region has 14 residues.

The chain joins TRBV24-1 to TRBJ2-3; D remains unclear. The CDR3 is made up of 13 amino acids. V lost 5 bases and J 2 bases, leaving 7 bases between the germline ends. CDR1 is KGHDR, CDR2 SFDVKD, per germline. The CDR3 spells CATSGEPTDTQYF. CDR3 DNA sequence: TGTGCCACCAGTGGCGAACCCACAGATACGCAGTATTTT.